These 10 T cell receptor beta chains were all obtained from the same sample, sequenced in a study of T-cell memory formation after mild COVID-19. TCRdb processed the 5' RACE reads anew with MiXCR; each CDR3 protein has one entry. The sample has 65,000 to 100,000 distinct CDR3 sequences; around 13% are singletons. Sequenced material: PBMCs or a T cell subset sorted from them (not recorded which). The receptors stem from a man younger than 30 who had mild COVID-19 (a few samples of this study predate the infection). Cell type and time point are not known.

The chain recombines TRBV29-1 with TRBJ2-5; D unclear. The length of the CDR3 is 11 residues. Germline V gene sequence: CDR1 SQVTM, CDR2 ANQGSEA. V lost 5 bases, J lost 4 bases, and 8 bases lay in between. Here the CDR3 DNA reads TGCAGCGTTAAGTTTCTAGAGACCCAGTACTTC. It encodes CSVKFLETQYF.

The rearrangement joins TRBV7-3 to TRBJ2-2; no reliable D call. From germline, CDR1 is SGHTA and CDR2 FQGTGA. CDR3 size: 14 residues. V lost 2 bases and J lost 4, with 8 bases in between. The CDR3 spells CASSLSRATGELFF. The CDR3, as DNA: TGTGCCAGCAGCTTATCCAGAGCCACCGGGGAGCTGTTTTTT.

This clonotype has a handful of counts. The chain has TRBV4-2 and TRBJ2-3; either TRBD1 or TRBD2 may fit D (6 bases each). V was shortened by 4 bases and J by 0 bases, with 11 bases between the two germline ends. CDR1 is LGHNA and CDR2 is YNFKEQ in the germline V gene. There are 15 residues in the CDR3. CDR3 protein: CASSRGGRSTDTQYF. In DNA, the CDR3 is TGTGCCAGCAGCCGAGGGGGGCGGAGCACAGATACGCAGTATTTT.

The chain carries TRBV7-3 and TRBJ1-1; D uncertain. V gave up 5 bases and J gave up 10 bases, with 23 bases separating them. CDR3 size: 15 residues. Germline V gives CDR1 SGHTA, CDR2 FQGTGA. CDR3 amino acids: CASSPDGKVGRRAFF. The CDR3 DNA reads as TGTGCCAGCAGCCCAGACGGGAAAGTGGGGAGGCGAGCTTTCTTT.

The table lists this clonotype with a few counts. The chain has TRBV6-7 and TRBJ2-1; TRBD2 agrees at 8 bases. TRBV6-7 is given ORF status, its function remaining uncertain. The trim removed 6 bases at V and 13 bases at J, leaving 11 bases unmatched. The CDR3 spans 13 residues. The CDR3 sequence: CASRFSGGTSQFF. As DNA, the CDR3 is TGTGCCAGCAGGTTTTCCGGGGGGACTAGTCAGTTCTTC.

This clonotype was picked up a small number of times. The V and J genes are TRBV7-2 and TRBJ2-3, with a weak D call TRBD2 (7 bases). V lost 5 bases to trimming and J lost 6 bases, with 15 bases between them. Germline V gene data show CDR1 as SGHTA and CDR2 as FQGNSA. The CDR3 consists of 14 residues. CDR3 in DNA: TGTGCCAGCAGCACTAAGGGGGGGGTGGATACGCAGTATTTT. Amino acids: CASSTKGGVDTQYF.

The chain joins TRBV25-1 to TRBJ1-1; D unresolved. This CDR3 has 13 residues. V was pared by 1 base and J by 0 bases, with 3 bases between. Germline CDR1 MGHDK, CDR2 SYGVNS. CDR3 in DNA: TGTGCCAGCAGTGAATTTGTGAACACTGAAGCTTTCTTT. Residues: CASSEFVNTEAFF.

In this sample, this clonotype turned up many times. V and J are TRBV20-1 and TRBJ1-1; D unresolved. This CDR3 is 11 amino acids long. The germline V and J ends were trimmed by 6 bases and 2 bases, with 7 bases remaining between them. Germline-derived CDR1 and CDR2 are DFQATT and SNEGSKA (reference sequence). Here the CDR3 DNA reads TGCAGTGCCCTCGCTAACACTGAAGCTTTCTTT. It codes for CSALANTEAFF.

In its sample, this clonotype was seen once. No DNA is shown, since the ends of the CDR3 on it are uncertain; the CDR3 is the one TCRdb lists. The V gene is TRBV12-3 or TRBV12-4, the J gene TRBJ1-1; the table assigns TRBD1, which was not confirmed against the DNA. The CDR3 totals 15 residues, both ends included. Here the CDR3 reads CASSWGTGADTEDFF.

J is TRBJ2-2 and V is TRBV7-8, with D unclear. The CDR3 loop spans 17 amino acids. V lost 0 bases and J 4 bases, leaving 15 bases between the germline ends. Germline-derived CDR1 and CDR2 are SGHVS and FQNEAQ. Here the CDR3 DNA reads TGTGCCAGCAGCTTAGCGAATTTAGGCGCTTCCACCGGGGAGCTGTTTTTT. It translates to CASSLANLGASTGELFF.